This T cell receptor (beta chain) was retrieved from a study of blood T cell repertoires in COVID-19. Produced via immunoSEQ multiplex PCR; TCRdb's table is partial and in-frame only. The repertoire holds just over 250,000 clones, more than 75% seen once, with 2.3% in the top ten. Trimming took 3 bases from V and 5 from J, leaving 15 bases between them. Per the germline V gene, CDR1 is SGDLS and CDR2 is YYNGEE. The CDR3 loop spans 14 amino acids. This sequence was found in a woman between 45 and 60 years old with acute or convalescent COVID-19. Sequencing was performed on peripheral blood. J is TRBJ2-7 and V is TRBV9; D is ambiguous. The CDR3 sequence is CASSGRSSPNEQYF. The CDR3, as DNA: TGTGCCAGCAGCGGCCGATCTTCCCCTAACGAGCAGTACTTC.